This record looks at one TCR beta chain sequence and its context. Within the sample, other DNA sequences also encode this same CDR3. The Seattle patients, enrolled during active infection, were followed longitudinally. This record comes from a study of blood T cell repertoires in COVID-19. For the study at large: Spain, Italy and the United States supplied samples that represented acute and convalescent COVID-19. PBMCs, B-cell-depleted T cells, or T cells were the source of the cDNA or gDNA that made up the material.

Here immunoSEQ multiplex PCR was the method, and the copy in TCRdb shows in-frame clones only, minus some. The data contain roughly 380,000 clones, approximately 91% of them singletons. Per the germline V gene, CDR1 is MNHEY and CDR2 is SMNVEV (reference sequence). The CDR3 runs to 13 residues. The ends lost 5 bases at V and 7 bases at J; junction bases unmatched: 4. This TCR derives from a woman aged 40 to 49 with COVID-19, enrolled during active disease. Sequenced input: peripheral blood. The chain joins TRBV27 to TRBJ1-2; 10 bases match TRBD1. CDR3 nucleotides: TGTGCCAGCAGTCTAGGGGACAGGGGTGGCTACACCTTC. As protein: CASSLGDRGGYTF.